What follows is one T cell receptor (beta chain) and its context. Antigen unknown. Once obtained from cultured CD4+ T cells, the DNA was sequenced using the Oncomine TCR Beta short-read assay. TCRdb reprocessed the PCR reads with MiXCR, giving one entry per CDR3 protein. The profile covers fewer than 20,000 distinct CDR3 sequences, with 44% appearing a single time and roughly 15% taken by the ten largest. Time point indicated: late sampling 161 to 241 days after vaccination in a few convalescent patients. Noted treatment: approximately 9-day PBMC culture with coronavirus spike peptide pools or control peptides (ViraFEST assay). This specimen comes from a study of vaccination and CD4 T cells after COVID-19. There are 16 residues in the CDR3. V gave up 6 bases and J gave up 0 bases, with 16 bases separating them. Germline CDR1 is SGHTA and CDR2 is FQGNSA.

This TCR was recovered from a human donor who had recovered from COVID-19. The sequencing used CD4+ T cells from blood, cultured in vitro, collected about 7 months after SARS-CoV-2 vaccination. This chain connects TRBV7-2 to TRBJ2-3, with D possibly matching TRBD1 (6 bases). CDR3 in DNA: TGTGCCAGCAGTGGGATGGGGGCGGCTAGCACAGATACGCAGTATTTT. Protein sequence: CASSGMGAASTDTQYF.